This T cell receptor beta chain was captured by sequencing in a study of T-cell memory formation after mild COVID-19. The wider study: Clustering of TCRs was largely donor specific. Study results and limitations: CD4+ contracting clones lay mainly in CM and EM, CD8+ ones in EMRA. Clones contracting day 15 to 85 were balanced CD4/CD8; later expanders leaned CD4+.

CDR3 length: 15 amino acids. In germline, CDR1 is SGHTA, CDR2 FQGNSA. The V end was cut by 7 bases, the J end by 4 bases, with 19 bases between. This clonotype was seen only a few times. Its matching antigen is unknown. MiXCR, run by TCRdb on the 5' RACE reads, gives a single entry per CDR3 protein. This sample yields around 53,000 distinct CDR3 sequences, of which 9% to 15% are seen a single time; approximately 24% belongs to the top ten. The receptor was isolated from a man aged 18 to 30 who had mild COVID-19 (a few samples of this study predate the infection). Cell type and time point are not known. Sequences were obtained from PBMCs or a T cell subset sorted from them (not recorded which). The chain combines TRBV7-2 with TRBJ1-1, with a possible D match to TRBD1 (6 bases). The CDR3 is CASILVWGLGTEAFF. The CDR3 DNA is TGTGCCAGCATCCTGGTTTGGGGGCTCGGCACTGAAGCTTTCTTT. Filled out from reference TRBV7-2 and TRBJ1-1, the complete variable domain reads GAGVSQSPSNKVTEKGKDVELRCDPISGHTALYWYRQSLGQGLEFLIYFQGNSAPDKSGLPSDRFSAERTGGSVSTLTIQRTQQEDSAVYLCASILVWGLGTEAFFGQGTRLTVV.